The rows below give T cell receptor beta chains drawn from one sample of a study of a mutant IDH1 vaccine in newly diagnosed glioma. Assay used: immunoSEQ multiplex PCR; TCRdb lists only in-frame clones, some missing. The sample contains some 44,000 clones, 83% of which appear only once. Their antigens are not known. Sequences were derived from PBMCs, sampled from a glioma patient whose treatment included an IDH1 peptide vaccine. The receptor source for this set is a woman aged 50 to 60 with glioma. Each CDR3 is given without its conserved first and last residue.

V gene,J gene,CDR3 protein
TRBV7-9,TRBJ1-5,ASTLTGDSNQPQH
TRBV9,TRBJ2-2,ASSSEGVRRSNTGELF
TRBV15,TRBJ1-5,ATSRAPDQPQH
TRBV11-2,TRBJ2-5,ASSSRTLGETQY
TRBV5-1,TRBJ2-7,ASRRDGVQVEQY
TRBV5-4,TRBJ2-2,ASSDSGSGELF
TRBV6-5,TRBJ2-3,ASSSSGGVDTQY
TRBV27,TRBJ1-4,ASSLMSGVREKLF
TRBV7-9,TRBJ1-4,ASSRRREGDEKPF
TRBV21-1,TRBJ1-2,ASSKARNYGYT
TRBV20-1,TRBJ1-2,SAPLNYGYT
TRBV2,TRBJ2-5,ASSVEGKQETQY
TRBV7-2,TRBJ2-2,ASSLAPVTGELF
TRBV4-2,TRBJ1-1,ASSQEDTEAF
TRBV19,TRBJ2-7,ASSMARDRAYEQY
TRBV2,TRBJ2-7,ASVSSRTGSSYEQY
TRBV6-1,TRBJ1-4,ASSEGREVEKLF
TRBV6-6,TRBJ2-5,ASRQGLGETQY